This is a list of T cell receptor beta chains from one sample in a study of blood T cell repertoires in COVID-19. Sequencing used immunoSEQ multiplex PCR; TCRdb keeps in-frame clones, though not all of them. This sample yields roughly 150,000 clones, of which 80% to 90% are seen a single time; 2% to 3% belongs to the top ten. Sequenced sample: peripheral blood. The source of these receptors is a woman aged 70-85 years with acute or convalescent COVID-19. The CDR3 runs from the conserved cysteine through the conserved F or W. Clone size is given for some rows only: seen once, a few or many times, or a class if the clone is expanded.

12	TRBJ2-1	TRBV12-3/TRBV12-4	NA	CASSFQGAVQFF
13	TRBJ1-2	TRBV2	NA	CASSPGSEYGYTF
15	TRBJ1-5	TRBV2	few	CASSEAGGWGQPQHF
15	TRBJ1-1	TRBV30	NA	CAWRALGRMNTEAFF
15	TRBJ1-1	TRBV9	NA	CASSVATGEDTEAFF
13	TRBJ1-1	TRBV18	NA	CASHRDPVTEAFF
18	TRBJ1-6	TRBV4-1	few	CASSQDRSGQGTNSPLHF
15	TRBJ1-5	TRBV6-6	NA	CASSTGTGINQPQHF
17	TRBJ1-4	TRBV7-9	NA	CASSLRQGIGQDEKLFF
15	TRBJ1-2	TRBV4-1	NA	CASSQESPNRGGYTF
14	TRBJ2-5	TRBV7-2	few	CASSKGTGKETQYF
15	TRBJ2-4	TRBV10-3	NA	CAISESESSKNIQYF
14	TRBJ2-5	TRBV5-1	once	CASSLEGGGETQYF
19	TRBJ1-5	TRBV19	NA	CASSIEISWAPLGNQPQHF
17	TRBJ2-2	TRBV2	once	CASRGTGTGRRTGELFF
15	TRBJ1-4	TRBV11-2	once	CASSLGDRDNEKLFF
13	TRBJ1-1	TRBV7-9	NA	CASSLRRGHEAFF
15	TRBJ1-5	TRBV19	once	CASSRQGANNQPQHF
15	TRBJ1-6	TRBV6-6	NA	CASTPRDMGESPLHF
17	TRBJ2-1	TRBV3-1/TRBV3-2	NA	CASSQDLGAGGYNEQFF
14	TRBJ2-2	TRBV15	NA	CATSKSVNTGELFF
16	TRBJ2-1	TRBV3-1/TRBV3-2	NA	CASSPLLDNSYNEQFF
18	TRBJ1-2	TRBV15	NA	CATSRALRQGVEGYGYTF
16	TRBJ1-3	TRBV19	once	CASDAYGRKPGNTIYF
20	TRBJ1-1	TRBV19	NA	CASSILPLQVPLLMNTEAFF
14	TRBJ1-2	TRBV6-4	few	CASSDSTLGDGYTF
13	TRBJ1-1	TRBV5-4	NA	CASSLPGGHGAFF
15	TRBJ1-2	TRBV6-5	few	CASSYSGQRGYGYTF
15	TRBJ1-1	TRBV6-5	NA	CASSPPDRGDTEAFF
14	TRBJ1-2	TRBV5-1	NA	CASSQGRTGDGYTF
13	TRBJ2-7	TRBV19	NA	CASMGTDRGEQYF
18	TRBJ2-3	TRBV3-1/TRBV3-2	NA	CASSQDRIHTINTDTQYF
16	TRBJ2-3	TRBV6-4	once	CASLPWGRESTDTQYF
13	TRBJ1-2	TRBV10-2	NA	CASRQGLVDGYTF
12	TRBJ1-3	TRBV9	few	CASSVDRNTIYF
14	TRBJ1-5	TRBV11-2	NA	CASSLDRGNQPQHF
14	TRBJ2-5	TRBV5-4	NA	CASSFSARQETQYF